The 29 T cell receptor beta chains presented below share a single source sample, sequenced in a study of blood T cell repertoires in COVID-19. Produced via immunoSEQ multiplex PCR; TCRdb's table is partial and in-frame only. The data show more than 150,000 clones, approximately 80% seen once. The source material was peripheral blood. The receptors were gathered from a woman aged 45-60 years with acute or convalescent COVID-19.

CDR3 nucleotide sequence: TGTGCCAGCAGCTTGCCCCAGGGTTACACTGAAGCTTTCTTT. Its translation is CASSLPQGYTEAFF. The chain employs TRBV5-6 and TRBJ1-1, with D perhaps TRBD1 (5 bases). This CDR3 spans 14 amino acids. Germline V lookup: CDR1 SGHDT, CDR2 YYEEEE. V was pared by 1 base and J by 3 bases, with 10 bases between.

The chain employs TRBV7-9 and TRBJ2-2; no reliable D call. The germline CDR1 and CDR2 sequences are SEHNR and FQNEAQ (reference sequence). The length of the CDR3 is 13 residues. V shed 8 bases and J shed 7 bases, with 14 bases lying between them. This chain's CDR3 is CASEALKIGELFF. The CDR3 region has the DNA TGTGCCAGCGAGGCTCTTAAAATCGGGGAGCTGTTTTTT.

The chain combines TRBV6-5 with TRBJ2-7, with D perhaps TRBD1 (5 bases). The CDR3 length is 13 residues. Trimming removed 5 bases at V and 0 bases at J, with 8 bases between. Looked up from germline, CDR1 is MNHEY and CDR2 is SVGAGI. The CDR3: CASSPGNSYEQYF. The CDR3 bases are TGTGCCAGCAGTCCAGGGAACTCCTACGAGCAGTACTTC.

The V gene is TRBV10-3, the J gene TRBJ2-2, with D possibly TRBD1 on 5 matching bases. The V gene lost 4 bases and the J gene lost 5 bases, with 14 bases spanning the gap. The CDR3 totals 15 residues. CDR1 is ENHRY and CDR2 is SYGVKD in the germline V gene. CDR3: CAISAPTRVTGELFF. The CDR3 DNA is TGTGCCATCAGTGCCCCGACCAGGGTTACCGGGGAGCTGTTTTTT.

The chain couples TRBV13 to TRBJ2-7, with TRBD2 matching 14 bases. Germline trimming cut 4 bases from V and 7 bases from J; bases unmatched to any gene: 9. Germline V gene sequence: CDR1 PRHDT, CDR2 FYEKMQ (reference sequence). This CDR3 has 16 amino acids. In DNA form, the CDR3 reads TGTGCCAGCAGCTCCAGACTAGCGGGGGGGGCCTGGGAGCAGTACTTC. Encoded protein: CASSSRLAGGAWEQYF. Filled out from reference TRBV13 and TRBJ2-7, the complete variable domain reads AAGVIQSPRHLIKEKRETATLKCYPIPRHDTVYWYQQGPGQDPQFLISFYEKMQSDKGSIPDRFSAQQFSDYHSELNMSSLELGDSALYFCASSSRLAGGAWEQYFGPGTRLTVT.

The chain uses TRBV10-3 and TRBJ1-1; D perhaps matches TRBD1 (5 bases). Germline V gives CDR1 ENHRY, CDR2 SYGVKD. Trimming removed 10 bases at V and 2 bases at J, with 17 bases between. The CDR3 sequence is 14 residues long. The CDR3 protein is CATLQSRANTEAFF. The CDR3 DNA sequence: TGTGCCACCCTCCAGAGCAGGGCTAACACTGAAGCTTTCTTT.

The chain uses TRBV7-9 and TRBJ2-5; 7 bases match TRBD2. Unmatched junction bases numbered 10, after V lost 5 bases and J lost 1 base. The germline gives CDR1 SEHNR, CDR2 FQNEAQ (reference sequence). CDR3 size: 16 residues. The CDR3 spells CASSTGGTYLQETQYF. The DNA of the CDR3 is TGTGCCAGCAGCACCGGGGGGACCTATCTCCAAGAGACCCAGTACTTC.

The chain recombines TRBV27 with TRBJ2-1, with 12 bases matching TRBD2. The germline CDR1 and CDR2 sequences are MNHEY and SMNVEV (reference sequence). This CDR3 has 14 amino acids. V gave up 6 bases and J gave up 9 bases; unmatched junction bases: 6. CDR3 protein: CASSPSGRASEQFF. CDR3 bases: TGTGCCAGCAGCCCTAGCGGGAGGGCCAGTGAGCAGTTCTTC.

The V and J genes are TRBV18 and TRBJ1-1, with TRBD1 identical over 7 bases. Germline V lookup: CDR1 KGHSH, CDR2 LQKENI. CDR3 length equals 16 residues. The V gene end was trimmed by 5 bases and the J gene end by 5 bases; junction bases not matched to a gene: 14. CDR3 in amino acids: CASSSAGGGKGTEAFF. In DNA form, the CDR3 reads TGTGCCAGCTCATCCGCAGGGGGAGGTAAGGGAACTGAAGCTTTCTTT.

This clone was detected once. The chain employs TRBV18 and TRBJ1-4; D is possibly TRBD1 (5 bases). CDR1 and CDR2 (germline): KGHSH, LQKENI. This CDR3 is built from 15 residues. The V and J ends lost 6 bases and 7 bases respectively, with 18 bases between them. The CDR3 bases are TGTGCCAGCTCGCTCAACCTCGGGAGGGGTGAAAAACTGTTTTTT. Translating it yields CASSLNLGRGEKLFF.

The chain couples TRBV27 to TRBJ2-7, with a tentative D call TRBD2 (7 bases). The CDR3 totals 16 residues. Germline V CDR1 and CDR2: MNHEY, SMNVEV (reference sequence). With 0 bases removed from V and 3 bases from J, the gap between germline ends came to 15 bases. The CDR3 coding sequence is TGTGCCAGCAGTTTATCAGCCAGGGGAGGGTTCTACGAGCAGTACTTC. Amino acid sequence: CASSLSARGGFYEQYF.

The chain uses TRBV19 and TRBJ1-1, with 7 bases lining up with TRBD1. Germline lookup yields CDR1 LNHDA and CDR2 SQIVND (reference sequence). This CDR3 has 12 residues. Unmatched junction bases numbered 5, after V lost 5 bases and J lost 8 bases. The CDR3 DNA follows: TGTGCCAGTAGTGACAAGGGGGCCGAAGCTTTCTTT. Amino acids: CASSDKGAEAFF.

The CDR3 spells CASGGRTNEKLFF. The CDR3, as DNA: TGTGCCAGCGGCGGGCGGACTAATGAAAAACTGTTTTTT. This rearrangement joins TRBV6-6 to TRBJ1-4; the D is unclear. CDR3 size: 13 residues. V shed 8 bases and J shed 2 bases, with 9 bases lying between them. CDR1 and CDR2 from the germline V gene are MNHNY and SVGAGI (reference sequence).

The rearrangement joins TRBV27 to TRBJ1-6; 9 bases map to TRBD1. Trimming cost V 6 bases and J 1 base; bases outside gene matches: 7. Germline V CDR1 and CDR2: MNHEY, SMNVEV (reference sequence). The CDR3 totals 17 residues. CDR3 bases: TGTGCCAGCAGCCCTGGGACAGGGTGGTCCTATAATTCACCCCTCCACTTT. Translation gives CASSPGTGWSYNSPLHF.

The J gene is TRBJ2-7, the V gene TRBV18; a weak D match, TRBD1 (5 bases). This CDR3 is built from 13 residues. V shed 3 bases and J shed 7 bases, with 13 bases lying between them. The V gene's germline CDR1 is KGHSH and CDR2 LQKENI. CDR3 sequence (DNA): TGTGCCAGCTCACCTCGGCAGGGTGGTGAGCAGTACTTC. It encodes CASSPRQGGEQYF.

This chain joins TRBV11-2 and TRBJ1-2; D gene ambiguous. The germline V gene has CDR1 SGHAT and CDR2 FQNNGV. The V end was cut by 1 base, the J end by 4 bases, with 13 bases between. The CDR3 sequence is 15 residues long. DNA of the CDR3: TGTGCCAGCAGCTTAGGGGCTTCCCCCCGCTATGGCTACACCTTC. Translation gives CASSLGASPRYGYTF.

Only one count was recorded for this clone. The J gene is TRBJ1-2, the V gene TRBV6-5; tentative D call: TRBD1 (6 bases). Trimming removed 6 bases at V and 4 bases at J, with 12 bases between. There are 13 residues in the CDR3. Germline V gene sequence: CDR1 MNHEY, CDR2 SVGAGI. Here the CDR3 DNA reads TGTGCCAGCAGGCCCACAGGGACCTATGGCTACACCTTC. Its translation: CASRPTGTYGYTF.

CDR3 residues: CASSLSRDYNEQFF. The CDR3, as DNA: TGCGCCAGCAGCTTGTCTAGAGACTACAATGAGCAGTTCTTC. V usage is TRBV5-1 and J usage is TRBJ2-1; no clear D. Germline values: CDR1 SGHRS, CDR2 YFSETQ. CDR3 size: 14 residues. Trimming removed 1 base from V and 3 bases from J, with 8 bases in between.

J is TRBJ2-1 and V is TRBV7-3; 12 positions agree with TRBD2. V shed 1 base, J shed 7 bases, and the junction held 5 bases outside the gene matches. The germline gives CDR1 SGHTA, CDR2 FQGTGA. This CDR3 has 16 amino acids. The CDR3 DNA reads TGTGCCAGCAGCTTAATGTCTAGCGGGAGGGAAAATGAGCAGTTCTTC. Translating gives CASSLMSSGRENEQFF.

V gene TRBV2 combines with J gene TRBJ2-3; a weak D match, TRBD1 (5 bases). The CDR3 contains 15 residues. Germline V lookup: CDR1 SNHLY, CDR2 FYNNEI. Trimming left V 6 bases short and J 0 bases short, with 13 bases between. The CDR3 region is CASRTGAGSTDTQYF. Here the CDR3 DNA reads TGTGCCAGCAGAACTGGGGCAGGGAGCACAGATACGCAGTATTTT.

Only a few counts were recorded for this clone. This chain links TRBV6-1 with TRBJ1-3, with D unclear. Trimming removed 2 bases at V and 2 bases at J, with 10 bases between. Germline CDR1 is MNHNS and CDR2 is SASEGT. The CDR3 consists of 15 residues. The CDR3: CASSEQPGAGNTIYF. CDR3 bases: TGTGCCAGCAGTGAACAGCCGGGTGCTGGAAACACCATATATTTT.

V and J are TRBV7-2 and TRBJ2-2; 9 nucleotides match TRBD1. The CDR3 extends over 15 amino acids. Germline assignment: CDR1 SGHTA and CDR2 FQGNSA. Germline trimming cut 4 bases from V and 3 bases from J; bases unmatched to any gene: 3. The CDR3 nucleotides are TGTGCCAGCAGCTGGACAGGGGACCACACCGGGGAGCTGTTTTTT. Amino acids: CASSWTGDHTGELFF.

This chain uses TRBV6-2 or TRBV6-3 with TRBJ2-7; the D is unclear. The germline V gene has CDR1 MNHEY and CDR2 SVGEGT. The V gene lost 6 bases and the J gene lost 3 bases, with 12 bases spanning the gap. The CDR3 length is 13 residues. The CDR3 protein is CASSLDSDYEQYF. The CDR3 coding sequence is TGTGCCAGCAGCCTCGACTCAGACTACGAGCAGTACTTC.

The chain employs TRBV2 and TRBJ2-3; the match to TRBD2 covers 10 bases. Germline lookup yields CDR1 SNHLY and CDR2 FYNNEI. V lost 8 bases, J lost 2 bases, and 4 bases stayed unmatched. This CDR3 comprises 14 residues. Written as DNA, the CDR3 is TGTGCCAGCGTCGGACTAGCGGCCACAGATACGCAGTATTTT. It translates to CASVGLAATDTQYF.

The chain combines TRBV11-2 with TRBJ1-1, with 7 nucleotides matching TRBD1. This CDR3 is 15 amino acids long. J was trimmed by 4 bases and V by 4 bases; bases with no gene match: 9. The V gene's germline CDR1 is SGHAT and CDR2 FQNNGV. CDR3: CASSSRTGPGTEAFF. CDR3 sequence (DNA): TGTGCCAGCAGCTCCAGGACAGGTCCGGGCACTGAAGCTTTCTTT.

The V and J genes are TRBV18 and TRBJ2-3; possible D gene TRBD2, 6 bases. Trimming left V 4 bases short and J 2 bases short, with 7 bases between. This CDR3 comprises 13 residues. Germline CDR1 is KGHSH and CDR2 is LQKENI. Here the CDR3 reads CASSRGVTDTQYF. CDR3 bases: TGTGCCAGCTCACGGGGGGTCACAGATACGCAGTATTTT.

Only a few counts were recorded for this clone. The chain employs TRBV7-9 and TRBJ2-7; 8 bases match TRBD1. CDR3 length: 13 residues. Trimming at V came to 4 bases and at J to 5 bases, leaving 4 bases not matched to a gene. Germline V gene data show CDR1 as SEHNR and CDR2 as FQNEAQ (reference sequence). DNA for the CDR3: TGTGCCAGCAGCTGGAACAGGGGGAACGAGCAGTACTTC. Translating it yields CASSWNRGNEQYF. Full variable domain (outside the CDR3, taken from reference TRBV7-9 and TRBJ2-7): DTGVSQNPRHKITKRGQNVTFRCDPISEHNRLYWYRQTLGQGPEFLTYFQNEAQLEKSRLLSDRFSAERPKGSFSTLEIQRTEQGDSAMYLCASSWNRGNEQYFGPGTRLTVT.

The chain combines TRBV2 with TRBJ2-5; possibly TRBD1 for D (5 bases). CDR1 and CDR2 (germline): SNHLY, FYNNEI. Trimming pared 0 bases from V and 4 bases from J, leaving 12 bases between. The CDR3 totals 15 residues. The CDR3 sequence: CASSEALYRRETQYF. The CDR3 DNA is TGTGCCAGCAGTGAAGCGCTTTACAGGAGAGAGACCCAGTACTTC.

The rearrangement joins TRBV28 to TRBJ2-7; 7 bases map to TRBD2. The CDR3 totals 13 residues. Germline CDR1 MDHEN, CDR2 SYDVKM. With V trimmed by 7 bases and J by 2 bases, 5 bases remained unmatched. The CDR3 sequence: CASTGGSTYEQYF. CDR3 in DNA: TGTGCCAGCACAGGCGGGAGCACCTACGAGCAGTACTTC.